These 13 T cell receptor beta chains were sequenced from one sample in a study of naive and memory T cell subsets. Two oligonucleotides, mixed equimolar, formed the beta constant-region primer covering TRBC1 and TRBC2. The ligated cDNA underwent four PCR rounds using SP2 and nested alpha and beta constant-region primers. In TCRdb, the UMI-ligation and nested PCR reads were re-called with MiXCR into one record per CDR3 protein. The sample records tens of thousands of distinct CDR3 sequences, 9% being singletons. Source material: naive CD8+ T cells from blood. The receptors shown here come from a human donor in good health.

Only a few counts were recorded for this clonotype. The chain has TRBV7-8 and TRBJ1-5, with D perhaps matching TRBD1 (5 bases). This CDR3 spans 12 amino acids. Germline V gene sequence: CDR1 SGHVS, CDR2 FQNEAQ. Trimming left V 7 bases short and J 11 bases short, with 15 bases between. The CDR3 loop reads CASTKAGGTQHF. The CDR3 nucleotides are TGTGCCAGCACGAAGGCGGGGGGGACCCAGCATTTT.

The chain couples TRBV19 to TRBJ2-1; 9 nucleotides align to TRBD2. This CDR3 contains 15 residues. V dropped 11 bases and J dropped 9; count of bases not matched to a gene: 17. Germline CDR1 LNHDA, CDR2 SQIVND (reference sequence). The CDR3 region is CASGASGISQGEQFF. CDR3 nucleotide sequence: TGTGCCTCGGGGGCTAGCGGGATTAGTCAGGGTGAGCAGTTCTTC. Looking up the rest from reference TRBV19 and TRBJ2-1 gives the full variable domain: DGGITQSPKYLFRKEGQNVTLSCEQNLNHDAMYWYRQDPGQGLRLIYYSQIVNDFQKGDIAEGYSVSREKKESFPLTVTSAQKNPTAFYLCASGASGISQGEQFFGPGTRLTVL.

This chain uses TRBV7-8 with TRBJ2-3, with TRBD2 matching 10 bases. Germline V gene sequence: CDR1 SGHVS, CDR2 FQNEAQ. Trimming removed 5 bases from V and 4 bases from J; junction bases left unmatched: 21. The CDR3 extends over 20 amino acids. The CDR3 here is CASSPPLELSLAGAADTQYF. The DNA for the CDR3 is TGTGCCAGCAGCCCACCCCTAGAGCTCTCTCTAGCGGGAGCGGCAGATACGCAGTATTTT.

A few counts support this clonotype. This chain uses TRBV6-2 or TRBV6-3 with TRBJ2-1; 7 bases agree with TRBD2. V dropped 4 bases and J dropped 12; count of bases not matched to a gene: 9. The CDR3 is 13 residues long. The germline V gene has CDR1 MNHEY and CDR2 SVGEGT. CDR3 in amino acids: CASSLGLREGQFF. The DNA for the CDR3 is TGTGCCAGCAGTTTGGGACTTAGGGAGGGGCAGTTCTTC.

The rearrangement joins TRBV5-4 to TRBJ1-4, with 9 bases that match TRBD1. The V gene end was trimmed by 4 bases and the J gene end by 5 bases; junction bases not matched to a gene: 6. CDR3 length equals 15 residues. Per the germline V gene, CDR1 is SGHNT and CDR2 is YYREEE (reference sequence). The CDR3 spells CASSPGGTGNEKLFF. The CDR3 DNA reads TGTGCCAGCAGCCCAGGGGGGACAGGGAATGAAAAACTGTTTTTT.

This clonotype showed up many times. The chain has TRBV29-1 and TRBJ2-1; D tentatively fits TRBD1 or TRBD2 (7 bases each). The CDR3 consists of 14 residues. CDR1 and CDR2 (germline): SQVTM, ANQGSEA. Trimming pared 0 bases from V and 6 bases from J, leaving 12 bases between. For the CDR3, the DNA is TGCAGCGTTGAAGATCCAGGGGGGGGCAATGAGCAGTTCTTC. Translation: CSVEDPGGGNEQFF.

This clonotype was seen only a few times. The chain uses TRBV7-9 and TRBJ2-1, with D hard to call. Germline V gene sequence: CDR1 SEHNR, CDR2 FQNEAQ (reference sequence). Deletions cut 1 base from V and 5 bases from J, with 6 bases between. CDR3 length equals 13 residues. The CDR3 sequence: CASSLEVHNEQFF. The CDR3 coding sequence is TGTGCCAGCAGCTTAGAAGTCCACAATGAGCAGTTCTTC. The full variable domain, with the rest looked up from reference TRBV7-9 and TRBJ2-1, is DTGVSQNPRHKITKRGQNVTFRCDPISEHNRLYWYRQTLGQGPEFLTYFQNEAQLEKSRLLSDRFSAERPKGSFSTLEIQRTEQGDSAMYLCASSLEVHNEQFFGPGTRLTVL.

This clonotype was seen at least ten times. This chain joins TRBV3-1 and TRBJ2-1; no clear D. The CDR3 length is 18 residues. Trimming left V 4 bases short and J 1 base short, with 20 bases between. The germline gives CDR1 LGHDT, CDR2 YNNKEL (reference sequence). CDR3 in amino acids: CASSPVQTIYLSYNEQFF. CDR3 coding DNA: TGTGCCAGCAGCCCTGTTCAGACGATATACCTTTCCTACAATGAGCAGTTCTTC.

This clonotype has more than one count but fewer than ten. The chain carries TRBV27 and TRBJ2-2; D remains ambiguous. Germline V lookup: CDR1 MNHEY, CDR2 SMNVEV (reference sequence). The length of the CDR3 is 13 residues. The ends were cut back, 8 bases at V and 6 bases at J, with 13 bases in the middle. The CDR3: CASGIDRAGELFF. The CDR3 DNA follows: TGTGCCAGCGGAATCGACCGTGCCGGGGAGCTGTTTTTT.

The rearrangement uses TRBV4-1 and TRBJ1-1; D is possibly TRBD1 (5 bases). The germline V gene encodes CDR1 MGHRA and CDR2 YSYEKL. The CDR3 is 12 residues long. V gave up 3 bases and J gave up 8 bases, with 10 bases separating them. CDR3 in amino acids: CASSQDTQEAFF. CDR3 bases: TGCGCCAGCAGCCAGGACACCCAGGAAGCTTTCTTT.

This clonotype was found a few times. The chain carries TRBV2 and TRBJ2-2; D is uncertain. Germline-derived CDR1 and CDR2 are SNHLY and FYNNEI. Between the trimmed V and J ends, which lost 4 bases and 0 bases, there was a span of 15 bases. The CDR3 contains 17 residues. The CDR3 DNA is TGTGCCAGCAGTGCGAATAAGGCGACGGCGAACACCGGGGAGCTGTTTTTT. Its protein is CASSANKATANTGELFF.

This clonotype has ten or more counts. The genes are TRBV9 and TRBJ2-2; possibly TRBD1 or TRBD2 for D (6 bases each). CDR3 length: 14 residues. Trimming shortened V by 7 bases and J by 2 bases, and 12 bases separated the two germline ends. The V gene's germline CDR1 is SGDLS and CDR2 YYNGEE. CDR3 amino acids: CASGGRVNTGELFF. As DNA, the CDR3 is TGTGCCAGCGGGGGGCGGGTCAACACCGGGGAGCTGTTTTTT.

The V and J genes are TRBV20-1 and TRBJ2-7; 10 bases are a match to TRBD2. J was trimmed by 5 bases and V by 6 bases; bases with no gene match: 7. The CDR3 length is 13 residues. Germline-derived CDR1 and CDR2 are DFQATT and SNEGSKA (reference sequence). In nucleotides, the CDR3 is TGCAGTGCCCTAGCGGGGGAGAGAAACGAGCAGTACTTC. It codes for CSALAGERNEQYF.